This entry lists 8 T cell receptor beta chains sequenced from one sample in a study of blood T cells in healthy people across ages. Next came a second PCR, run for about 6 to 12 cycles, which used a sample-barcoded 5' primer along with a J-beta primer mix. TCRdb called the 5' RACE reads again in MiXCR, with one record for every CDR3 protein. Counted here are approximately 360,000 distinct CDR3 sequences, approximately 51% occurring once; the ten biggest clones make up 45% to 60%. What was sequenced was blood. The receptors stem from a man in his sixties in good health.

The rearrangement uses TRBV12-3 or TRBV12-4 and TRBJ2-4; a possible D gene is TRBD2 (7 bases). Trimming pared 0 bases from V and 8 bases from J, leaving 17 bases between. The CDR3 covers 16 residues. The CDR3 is CASSLARGQGRDIQYF. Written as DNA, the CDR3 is TGTGCCAGCAGTTTAGCGCGGGGGCAGGGGAGGGACATTCAGTACTTC.

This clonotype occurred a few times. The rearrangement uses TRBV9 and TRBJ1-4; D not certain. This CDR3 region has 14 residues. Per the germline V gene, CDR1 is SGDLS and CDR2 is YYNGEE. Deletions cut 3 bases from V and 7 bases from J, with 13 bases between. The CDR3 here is CASSAPGRTEKLFF. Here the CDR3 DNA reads TGTGCCAGCAGCGCGCCCGGGAGGACTGAAAAACTGTTTTTT.

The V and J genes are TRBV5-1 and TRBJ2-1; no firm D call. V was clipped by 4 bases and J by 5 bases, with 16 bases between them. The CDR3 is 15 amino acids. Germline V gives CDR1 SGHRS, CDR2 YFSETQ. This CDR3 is CASSPNPQTDNEQFF. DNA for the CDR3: TGCGCCAGCAGCCCCAACCCACAAACAGACAATGAGCAGTTCTTC.

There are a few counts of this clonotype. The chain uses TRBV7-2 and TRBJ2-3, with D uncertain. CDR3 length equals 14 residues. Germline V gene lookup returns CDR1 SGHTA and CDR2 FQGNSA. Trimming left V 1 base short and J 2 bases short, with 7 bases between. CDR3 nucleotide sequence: TGTGCCAGCAGCTTAGACACCCCCACAGATACGCAGTATTTT. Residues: CASSLDTPTDTQYF.

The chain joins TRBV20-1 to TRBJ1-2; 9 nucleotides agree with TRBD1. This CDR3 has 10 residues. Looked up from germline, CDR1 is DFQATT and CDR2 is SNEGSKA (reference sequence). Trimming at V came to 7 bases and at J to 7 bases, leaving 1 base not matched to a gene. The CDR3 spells CSGTGAGYTF. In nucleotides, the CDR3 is TGCAGTGGGACAGGGGCTGGCTACACCTTC.

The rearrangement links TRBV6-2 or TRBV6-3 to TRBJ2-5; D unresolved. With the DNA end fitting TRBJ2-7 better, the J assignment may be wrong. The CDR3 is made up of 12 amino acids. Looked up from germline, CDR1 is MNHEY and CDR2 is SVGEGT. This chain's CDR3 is CASSYTLVEQYF. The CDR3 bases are TGTGCCAGCAGTTACACCCTCGTCGAGCAGTACTTC.

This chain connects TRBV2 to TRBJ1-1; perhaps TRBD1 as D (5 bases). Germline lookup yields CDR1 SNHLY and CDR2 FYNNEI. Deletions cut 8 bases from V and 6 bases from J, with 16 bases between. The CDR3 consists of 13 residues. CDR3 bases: TGTGCCAGCGGACGGGACCTAGGGGCTGAAGCTTTCTTT. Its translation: CASGRDLGAEAFF.

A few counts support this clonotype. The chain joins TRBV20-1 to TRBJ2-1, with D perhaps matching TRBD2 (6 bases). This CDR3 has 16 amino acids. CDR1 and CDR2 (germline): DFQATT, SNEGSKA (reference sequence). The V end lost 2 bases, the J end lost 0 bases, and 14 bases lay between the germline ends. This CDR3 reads CSARRMSGSSYNEQFF. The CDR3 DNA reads TGCAGTGCTAGACGCATGAGCGGGTCCTCCTACAATGAGCAGTTCTTC.